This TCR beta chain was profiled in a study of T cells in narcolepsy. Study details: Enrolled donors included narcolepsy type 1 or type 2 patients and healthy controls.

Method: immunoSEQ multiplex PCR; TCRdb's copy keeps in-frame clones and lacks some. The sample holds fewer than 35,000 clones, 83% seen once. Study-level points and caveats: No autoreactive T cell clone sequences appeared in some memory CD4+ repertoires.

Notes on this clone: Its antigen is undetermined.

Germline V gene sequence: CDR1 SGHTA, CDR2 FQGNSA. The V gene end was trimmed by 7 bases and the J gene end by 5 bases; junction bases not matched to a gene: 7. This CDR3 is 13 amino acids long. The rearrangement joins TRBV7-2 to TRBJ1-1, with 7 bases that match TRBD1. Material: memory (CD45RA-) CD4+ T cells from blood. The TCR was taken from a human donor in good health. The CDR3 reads CASIHRGFTEAFF. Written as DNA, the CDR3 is TGTGCCAGCATCCACAGGGGTTTTACTGAAGCTTTCTTT.